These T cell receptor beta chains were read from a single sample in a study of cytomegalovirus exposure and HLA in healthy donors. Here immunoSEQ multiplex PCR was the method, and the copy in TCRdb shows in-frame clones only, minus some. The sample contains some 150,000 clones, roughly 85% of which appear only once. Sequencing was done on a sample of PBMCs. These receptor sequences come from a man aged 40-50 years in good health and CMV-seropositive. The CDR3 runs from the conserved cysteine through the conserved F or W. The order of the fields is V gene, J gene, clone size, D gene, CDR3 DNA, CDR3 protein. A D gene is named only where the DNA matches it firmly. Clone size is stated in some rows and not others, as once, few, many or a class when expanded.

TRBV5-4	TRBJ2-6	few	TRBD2	TGTGCCAGCACTCCTAACGGGGGGGCTGGGGCCAACGTCCTGACTTTC	CASTPNGGAGANVLTF
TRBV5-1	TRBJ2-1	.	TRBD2	TGCGCCAGCAGCTTGACTAGCGGGAGGAATGAGCAGTTCTTC	CASSLTSGRNEQFF
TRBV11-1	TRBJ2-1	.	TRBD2	TGTGCCAGCAGACCCACTAGCGGGAGAGGTAATGAGCAGTTCTTC	CASRPTSGRGNEQFF
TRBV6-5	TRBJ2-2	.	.	TGTGCCAGCAGTTACTTCACAAATCCTTCCCGGGAGCTGTTTTTT	CASSYFTNPSRELFF
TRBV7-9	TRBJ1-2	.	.	TGTGCCAGCAGCTCCCCCGGGTCGGCGGACTATGGCTACACCTTC	CASSSPGSADYGYTF
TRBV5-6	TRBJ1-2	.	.	TGTGCCAGCAGCCCCACGGACAGTCCTCGCTATGGCTACACCTTC	CASSPTDSPRYGYTF
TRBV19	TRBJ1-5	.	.	TGTGCCAGTAGTGGGCCACAGGGTAGATGGCAGCCCCAGCATTTT	CASSGPQGRWQPQHF
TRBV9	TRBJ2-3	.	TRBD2	TGTGCCAGCAGCGTCTATAGCGGGAGGGTCACAGATACGCAGTATTTT	CASSVYSGRVTDTQYF
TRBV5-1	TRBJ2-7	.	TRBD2	TGCGCCAGCAGCGATGGGGCGGGGGTCTACGAGCAGTACTTC	CASSDGAGVYEQYF
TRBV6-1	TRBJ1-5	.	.	TGTGCCAGCAGTGACAGGACAGTCAGCAATCAGCCCCAGCATTTT	CASSDRTVSNQPQHF
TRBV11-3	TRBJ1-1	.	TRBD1	TGTGCCAGCAGCGCGAGGGACAGGTTAGCTTTCTTT	CASSARDRLAFF
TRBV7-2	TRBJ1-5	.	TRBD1	TGTGCCAGCAGCTTAGACAGACAGGGATGGAGTCAGCCCCAGCATTTT	CASSLDRQGWSQPQHF
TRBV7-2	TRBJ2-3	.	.	TGTGCCAGCAGCCCAGGGACTTCACTGGCGACAGATACGCAGTATTTT	CASSPGTSLATDTQYF
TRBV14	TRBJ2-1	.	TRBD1	TGTGCCAGCAGCGTCCGGGACAGGGTCAATGAGCAGTTCTTC	CASSVRDRVNEQFF
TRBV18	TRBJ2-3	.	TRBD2	TGTGCCAGCTCACCACCTTTAGCGGGAGCACCAGATACGCAGTATTTT	CASSPPLAGAPDTQYF
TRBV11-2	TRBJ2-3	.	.	TGTGCCAGCAGCTTAGAAAGAGGGGATACGCAGTATTTT	CASSLERGDTQYF
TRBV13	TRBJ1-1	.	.	TGTGCCAGCAGCCTCAGGGGGAACACTGAAGCTTTCTTT	CASSLRGNTEAFF
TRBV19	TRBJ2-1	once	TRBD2	TGTGCCAGTAGCATCCTAGCGGGAGATTACAATGAGCAGTTCTTC	CASSILAGDYNEQFF
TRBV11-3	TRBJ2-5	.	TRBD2	TGTGCCAGCAGCTTAGAGGGGACTAGCGGGAGAGGGGAGACCCAGTACTTC	CASSLEGTSGRGETQYF
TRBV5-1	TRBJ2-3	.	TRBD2	TGCGCCAGCAGCGTGCTAGCGGGGGCCACAGATACGCAGTATTTT	CASSVLAGATDTQYF
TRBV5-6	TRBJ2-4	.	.	TGTGCCAGCAGCTTGGCACAGGGTAAAAACATTCAGTACTTC	CASSLAQGKNIQYF
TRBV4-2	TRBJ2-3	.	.	TGTGCCAGCAGCCAAGCTCACGGGAGATCTACAGATACGCAGTATTTT	CASSQAHGRSTDTQYF
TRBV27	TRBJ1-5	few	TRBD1	TGTGCCAGCAGTCGCTCACAGGGGGGAAATCAGCCCCAGCATTTT	CASSRSQGGNQPQHF
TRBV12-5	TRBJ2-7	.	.	TGTGCTAGTGGTCTCAGACTAGGCTCCTACGAGCAGCACTTC	CASGLRLGSYEQHF
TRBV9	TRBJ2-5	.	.	TGTGCCAGCAGCGTAGGGGTTAGCGGCCAAGAGACCCAGTACTTC	CASSVGVSGQETQYF
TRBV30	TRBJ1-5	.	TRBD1	TGTGCCTACGAAGGGGGCGTGGGGGGCAATCAGCCCCAGCATTTT	CAYEGGVGGNQPQHF
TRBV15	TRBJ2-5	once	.	TGTGCCACCAGCAGGACAGTAGCCCAAGAGACCCAGTACTTC	CATSRTVAQETQYF
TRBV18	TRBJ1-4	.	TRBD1	TGTGCCAGCTCACCAGCAGGGGGTGGTGAAAAACTGTTTTTT	CASSPAGGGEKLFF
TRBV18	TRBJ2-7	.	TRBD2	TGTGCCAGCTCACCATCTAGCGGGTACCGTCAGGGCGAGCAGTACTTC	CASSPSSGYRQGEQYF
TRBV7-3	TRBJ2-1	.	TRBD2	TGTGCCAGCAGCTTAAGACTAGCGGCATACAATGAGCAGTTCTTC	CASSLRLAAYNEQFF
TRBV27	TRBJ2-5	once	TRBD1	TGTGCCAGCAGTTCCCCCGGGACAGGGGGCGTTGAGACCCAGTACTTC	CASSSPGTGGVETQYF
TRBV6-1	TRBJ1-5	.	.	TGTGCCAGCAGTGAATATGTCCAGCCCCAGCATTTT	CASSEYVQPQHF
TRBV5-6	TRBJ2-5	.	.	TGTGCCAGCAGCTCTGGCAGCCAAGAGACCCAGTACTTC	CASSSGSQETQYF
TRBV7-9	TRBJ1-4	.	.	TGTGCCAGCAGCTTAATGGGGGCAGGGACTAATGAAAAACTGTTTTTT	CASSLMGAGTNEKLFF
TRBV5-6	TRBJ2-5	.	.	TGTGCCAGCAGCTCCTATTTTGACCCGACAATAAGAGAGACCCAGTACTTC	CASSSYFDPTIRETQYF
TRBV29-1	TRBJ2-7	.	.	TGCAGCGTTGCTCGGGACAACTCCTACGAGCAGTACTTC	CSVARDNSYEQYF
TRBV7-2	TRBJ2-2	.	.	TGTGCCAGCAGCTTAGCTCGGAGCACCGGGGAGCTGTTTTTT	CASSLARSTGELFF
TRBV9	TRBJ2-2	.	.	TGTGCCAGCAGCGTAGCTACCACAGGGTGGGTCACCGGGGAGCTGTTTTTT	CASSVATTGWVTGELFF
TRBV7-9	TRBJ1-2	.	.	TGTGCCAGCAGCCCGGGACTGAGTAACTATGGCTACACCTTC	CASSPGLSNYGYTF
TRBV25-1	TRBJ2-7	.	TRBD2	TGTGCCAGCAGTGAAGGCGGGACTAGCGGGACCTACGAGCAGTACTTC	CASSEGGTSGTYEQYF
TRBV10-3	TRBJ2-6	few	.	TGTGCCACGGTAGGGGGATCTGGGGCCAACGTCCTGACTTTC	CATVGGSGANVLTF
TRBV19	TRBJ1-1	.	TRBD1	TGTGCCAGCCGGGACAGGAACACTGAAGCTTTCTTT	CASRDRNTEAFF
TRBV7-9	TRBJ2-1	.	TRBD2	TGTGCCAGCAGCGAAACTAGCGGGCATTACAATGAGCAGTTCTTC	CASSETSGHYNEQFF
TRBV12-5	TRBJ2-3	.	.	TGTGCTAGTGGTTTGGTAGCACCCGATACGCAGTATTTT	CASGLVAPDTQYF
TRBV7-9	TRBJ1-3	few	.	TGTGCCAGCAGCCCAGGGGAGGGCCTCCTTGGAAACACCATATATTTT	CASSPGEGLLGNTIYF
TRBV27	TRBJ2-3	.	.	TGTGCCAGCAGTTTCCCAGGGTTACCAGATACGCAGTATTTT	CASSFPGLPDTQYF
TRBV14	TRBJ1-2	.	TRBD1	TGTGCCAGCAGCCCCAGACTAGTAGGGGGCGGTGGCTACACCTTC	CASSPRLVGGGGYTF
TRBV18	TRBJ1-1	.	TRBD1	TGTGCCAGCTCACCCATTGACAGGGGGCTTTTCGCTTTCTTT	CASSPIDRGLFAFF
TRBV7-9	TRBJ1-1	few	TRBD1	TGTGCCAGCAGCCCAGGGGGGAACACTGAAGCTTTCTTT	CASSPGGNTEAFF
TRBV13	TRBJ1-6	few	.	TGTGCCAGCAGCTCGGACAGCTCCTATAATTCACCCCTCCACTTT	CASSSDSSYNSPLHF
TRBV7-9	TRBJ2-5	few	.	TGTGCCAGCAGCTTTTCCCCCGGTAAGCCCGAAGAGACCCAGTACTTC	CASSFSPGKPEETQYF
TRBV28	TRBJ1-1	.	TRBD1	TGTGCCAGCAGTGATACAGGGGCGCGAGCTTTCTTT	CASSDTGARAFF
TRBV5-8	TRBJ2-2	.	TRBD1	TGTGCCAGCAGCCTAGGGACAGGGACCGGGGAGCTGTTTTTT	CASSLGTGTGELFF
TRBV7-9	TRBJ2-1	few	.	TGTGCCAGCAGCTCGGGACACCCCTCGGGTGAGCAGTTCTTC	CASSSGHPSGEQFF
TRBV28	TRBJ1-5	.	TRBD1	TGTGCCAGCAGTCCACTGGACAGGGTAGATCAGCCCCAGCATTTT	CASSPLDRVDQPQHF
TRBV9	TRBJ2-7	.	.	TGTGCCAGCAGCGTAGCTATCGGGACCTACGAGCAGTACTTC	CASSVAIGTYEQYF
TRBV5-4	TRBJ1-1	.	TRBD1	TGTGCCAGCAGCTCCCCCGGGACAGGGAACACTAAAGCTTTCTTT	CASSSPGTGNTKAFF
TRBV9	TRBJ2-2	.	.	TGTGCCAGCAGCGTATTTAGCGCTAACACCGGGGAGCTGTTTTTT	CASSVFSANTGELFF
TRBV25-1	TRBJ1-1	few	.	TGTGCCAGTGCGAGGAACACTGAAGCTTTCTTT	CASARNTEAFF